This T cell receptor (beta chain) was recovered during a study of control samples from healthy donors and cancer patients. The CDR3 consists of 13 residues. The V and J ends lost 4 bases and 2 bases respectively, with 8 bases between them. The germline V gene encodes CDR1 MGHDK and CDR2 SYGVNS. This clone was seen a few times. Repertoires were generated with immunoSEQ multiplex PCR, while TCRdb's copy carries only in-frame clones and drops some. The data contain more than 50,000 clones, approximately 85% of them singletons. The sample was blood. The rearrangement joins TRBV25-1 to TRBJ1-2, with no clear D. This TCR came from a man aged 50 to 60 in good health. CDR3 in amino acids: CASSAPENYGYTF. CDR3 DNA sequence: TGTGCCAGCAGTGCCCCTGAGAACTATGGCTACACCTTC.